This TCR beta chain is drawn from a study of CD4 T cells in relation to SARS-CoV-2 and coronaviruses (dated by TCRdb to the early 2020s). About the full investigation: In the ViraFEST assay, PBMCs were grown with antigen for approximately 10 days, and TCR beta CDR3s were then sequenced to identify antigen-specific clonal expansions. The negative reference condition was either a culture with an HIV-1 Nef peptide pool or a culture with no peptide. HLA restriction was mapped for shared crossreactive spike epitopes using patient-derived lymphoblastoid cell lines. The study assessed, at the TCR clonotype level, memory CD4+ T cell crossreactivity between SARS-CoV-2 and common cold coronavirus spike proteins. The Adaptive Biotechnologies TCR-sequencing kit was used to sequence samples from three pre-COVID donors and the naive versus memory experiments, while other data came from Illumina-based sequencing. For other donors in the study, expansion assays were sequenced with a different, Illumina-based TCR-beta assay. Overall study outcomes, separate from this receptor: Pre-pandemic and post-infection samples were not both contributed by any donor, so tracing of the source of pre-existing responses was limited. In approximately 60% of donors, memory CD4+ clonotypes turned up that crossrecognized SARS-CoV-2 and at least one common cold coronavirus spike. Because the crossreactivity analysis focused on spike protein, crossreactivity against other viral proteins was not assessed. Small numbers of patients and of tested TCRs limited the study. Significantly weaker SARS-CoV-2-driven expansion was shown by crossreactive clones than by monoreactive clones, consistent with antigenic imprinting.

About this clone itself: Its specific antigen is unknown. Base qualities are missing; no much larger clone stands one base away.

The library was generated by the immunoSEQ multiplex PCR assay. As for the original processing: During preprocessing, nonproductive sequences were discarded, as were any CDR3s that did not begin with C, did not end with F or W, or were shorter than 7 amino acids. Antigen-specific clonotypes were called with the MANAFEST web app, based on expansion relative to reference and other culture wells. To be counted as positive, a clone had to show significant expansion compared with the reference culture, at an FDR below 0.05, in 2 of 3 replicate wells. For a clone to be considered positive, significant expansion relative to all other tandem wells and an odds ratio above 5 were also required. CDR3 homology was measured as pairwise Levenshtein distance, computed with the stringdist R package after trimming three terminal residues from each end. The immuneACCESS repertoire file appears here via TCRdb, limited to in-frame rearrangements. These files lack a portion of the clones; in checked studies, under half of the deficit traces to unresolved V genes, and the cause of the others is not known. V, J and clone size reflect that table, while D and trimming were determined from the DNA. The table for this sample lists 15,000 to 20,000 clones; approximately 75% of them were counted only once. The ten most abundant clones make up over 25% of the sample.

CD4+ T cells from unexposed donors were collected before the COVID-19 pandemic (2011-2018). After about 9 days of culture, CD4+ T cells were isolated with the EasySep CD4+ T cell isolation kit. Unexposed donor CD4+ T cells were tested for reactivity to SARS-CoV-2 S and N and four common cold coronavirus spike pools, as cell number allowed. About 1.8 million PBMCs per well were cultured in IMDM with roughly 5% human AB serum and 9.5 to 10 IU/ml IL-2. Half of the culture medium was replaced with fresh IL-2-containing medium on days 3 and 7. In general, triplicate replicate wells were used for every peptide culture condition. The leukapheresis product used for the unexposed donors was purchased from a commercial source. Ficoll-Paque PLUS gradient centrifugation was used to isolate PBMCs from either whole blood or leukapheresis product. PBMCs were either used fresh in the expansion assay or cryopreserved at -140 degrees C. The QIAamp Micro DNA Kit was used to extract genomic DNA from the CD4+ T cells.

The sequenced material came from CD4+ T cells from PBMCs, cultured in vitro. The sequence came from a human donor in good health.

The sequenced DNA: TGCGCCAGCAGCTTGCGTCACAGCATGAACACTGAAGCTTTCTTT. This gives the protein CASSLRHSMNTEAFF. The rearrangement joined TRBV5-1 to TRBJ1-1, with the D gene not confidently named. CDR1 and CDR2, looked up from the germline V gene, are SGHRS and YFSETQ. The CDR3 goes from the cysteine to the phenylalanine over 15 residues. CDR3 DNA is the only sequence kept; it has 45 bases, read in frame from the first base. V gives up 1 base and J gives up 0 bases, and the segment between their germline ends measures 10 bases. The entire variable domain, with the stretches around the CDR3 drawn from the reference TRBV5-1 and TRBJ1-1 proteins, is KAGVTQTPRYLIKTRGQQVTLSCSPISGHRSVSWYQQTPGQGLQFLFEYFSETQRNKGNFPGRFSGRQFSNSRSEMNVSTLELGDSALYLCASSLRHSMNTEAFFGQGTRLTVV.